The 3 T cell receptor beta chains below come from one sample, sequenced in a study of OX40 agonist ivuxolimab in advanced cancers. Some clones are missing from TCRdb's copy, which holds only in-frame ones; the method was immunoSEQ multiplex PCR. Of around 140,000 clones in the sample, roughly 91% are singletons; the top ten hold over 0.8%. The starting material was CD4+ or CD8+ T cells sorted from blood, obtained in a trial of the OX40 agonist ivuxolimab. These receptors were collected from an adult with an advanced solid tumor such as melanoma, head and neck, liver or kidney cancer.

V and J are TRBV19 and TRBJ2-1; D ambiguous. The V gene lost 5 bases and the J gene lost 0 bases, with 14 bases spanning the gap. The germline gives CDR1 LNHDA, CDR2 SQIVND (reference sequence). CDR3 size: 16 residues. The CDR3 DNA follows: TGTGCCAGTAGTCGCCTCGGAGCTAGCTCCTACAATGAGCAGTTCTTC. It translates to CASSRLGASSYNEQFF.

The V call is TRBV6-5, the J call TRBJ2-5, with 11 nucleotides matching TRBD1. The germline V gene encodes CDR1 MNHEY and CDR2 SVGAGI. With 4 bases clipped from V and 2 bases from J, the junction kept 6 bases outside the gene matches. The CDR3 is 16 amino acids. CDR3 loop: CASSWTGGAGQETQYF. CDR3 nucleotides: TGTGCCAGCAGTTGGACAGGGGGCGCGGGGCAAGAGACCCAGTACTTC.

The chain has TRBV7-2 and TRBJ2-1; D is perhaps TRBD1 (5 bases). Germline lookup yields CDR1 SGHTA and CDR2 FQGNSA. The length of the CDR3 is 11 residues. The V end lost 10 bases, the J end lost 5 bases, and 9 bases lay between the germline ends. The DNA of the CDR3 is TGTGCCATAAGACAGAACAATGAGCAGTTCTTC. It encodes CAIRQNNEQFF.